The 8 T cell receptor beta chains reported below all come from one sample, sequenced in a study of OX40 agonist ivuxolimab in advanced cancers. The assay was immunoSEQ multiplex PCR, and TCRdb's table has in-frame clones only and misses some. Of under 85,000 clones in the sample, approximately 91% were seen once. This specimen consisted of CD4+ or CD8+ T cells sorted from blood, obtained in a trial of the OX40 agonist ivuxolimab. Source of these receptors: an adult with an advanced solid tumor such as melanoma, head and neck, liver or kidney cancer.

The J gene is TRBJ1-5, the V gene TRBV28; TRBD1 agrees at 9 bases. Looked up from germline, CDR1 is MDHEN and CDR2 is SYDVKM. The V segment lost 5 bases and the J segment 1 base; nucleotides outside the gene matches: 9. The CDR3 is 17 residues long. This CDR3 is CASSDPGTGMSNQPQHF. The CDR3 region has the DNA TGTGCCAGCAGTGACCCCGGGACAGGGATGAGCAATCAGCCCCAGCATTTT.

This rearrangement joins TRBV4-1 to TRBJ1-1; a possible D gene is TRBD1 (5 bases). Per the germline V gene, CDR1 is MGHRA and CDR2 is YSYEKL. The V and J ends lost 0 bases and 0 bases respectively, with 8 bases between them. This CDR3 region has 15 residues. The CDR3 spells CASSQDRVMNTEAFF. The CDR3 nucleotides read TGCGCCAGCAGCCAAGACAGGGTCATGAACACTGAAGCTTTCTTT.

The chain joins TRBV5-6 to TRBJ1-6; D is possibly TRBD1 (6 bases). The germline V gene has CDR1 SGHDT and CDR2 YYEEEE. This CDR3 has 14 residues. Trimming took off 4 bases at V and 6 bases at J, with 11 bases between the two ends. In nucleotides, the CDR3 is TGTGCCAGCAGCCCGGACAGACCTAATTCACCCCTCCACTTT. As protein: CASSPDRPNSPLHF.

Notes on this clone: One end of the junction is discordant with germline, which a read error may explain. The same CDR3 arises from other DNA sequences in this sample as well. The chain carries TRBV9 and TRBJ1-2; no clear D. The CDR3 has 15 residues. Germline CDR1 and CDR2: SGDLS and YYNGEE. The CDR3 loop reads CASSGGTLTVRGYTF. In DNA, the CDR3 is TGCGCCAGCAGCGGAGGAACCCTAACAGTTCGTGGCTACACCTTC.

The genes are TRBV19 and TRBJ1-4; TRBD1 is a possible D gene (5 bases). V shed 4 bases and J shed 8 bases, with 11 bases lying between them. CDR3 size: 13 residues. Germline V gene data show CDR1 as LNHDA and CDR2 as SQIVND (reference sequence). DNA of the CDR3: TGTGCCAGTAGTAGGGACCGAGGGGAAAAACTGTTTTTT. It is translated as CASSRDRGEKLFF.

The V call is TRBV6-5, the J call TRBJ1-5, with D perhaps matching TRBD1 (5 bases). The CDR3 runs to 15 residues. V lost 6 bases and J 2 bases, leaving 14 bases between the germline ends. CDR1 is MNHEY, CDR2 SVGAGI, per germline. CDR3 region: CASRPGNMGNQPQHF. Here the CDR3 DNA reads TGTGCCAGCAGGCCAGGGAACATGGGCAATCAGCCCCAGCATTTT.

This chain uses TRBV6-5 with TRBJ2-1; perhaps TRBD2 as D (6 bases). The CDR3 consists of 13 residues. Germline V gene sequence: CDR1 MNHEY, CDR2 SVGAGI. Trimming removed 10 bases at V and 7 bases at J, with 17 bases between. This CDR3 reads CATSLWAGNEQFF. The DNA of the CDR3 is TGTGCCACCTCTCTCTGGGCGGGGAATGAGCAGTTCTTC.

The chain couples TRBV4-1 to TRBJ2-2, with no clear D. Per the germline V gene, CDR1 is MGHRA and CDR2 is YSYEKL. The CDR3 is 15 residues long. Trimming took 2 bases from V and 7 from J, leaving 14 bases between them. The CDR3 loop is CASSQFESGNGELFF. The CDR3 bases are TGCGCCAGCAGCCAATTCGAAAGTGGTAACGGGGAGCTGTTTTTT.